This TCR beta chain was recovered during a study of CD8 T cells in Susac syndrome. Random-hexamer reverse transcription was applied to about 0.45 to 1 ug RNA. TCRdb re-derived calls from the immunoSEQ multiplex PCR reads in MiXCR, one entry per CDR3 protein. The table records under 250,000 distinct CDR3 sequences, approximately 94% of them present only once. The CDR3 covers 12 residues. Germline-derived CDR1 and CDR2 are SGHTS and YDEGEE. V was trimmed by 4 bases and J by 9 bases, leaving 11 bases between them. The chain links TRBV5-8 to TRBJ2-1; TRBD1 is a possible D gene (5 bases). The sequence came from a human donor with Susac syndrome. The sequenced sample consisted of CD4+ T cells from PBMCs. The CDR3 reads CASSVQGGEQFF. For the CDR3, the DNA is TGTGCCAGCAGCGTTCAGGGCGGTGAGCAGTTCTTC. Full variable domain (missing parts from reference TRBV5-8 and TRBJ2-1): EAGVTQSPTHLIKTRGQQATLRCSPISGHTSVYWYQQALGLGLQFLLWYDEGEERNRGNFPPRFSGRQFPNYSSELNVNALELEDSALYLCASSVQGGEQFFGPGTRLTVL.